The clone carrying this T cell receptor beta chain was picked up one time. The data were taken from a study of T cell changes during pregnancy in multiple sclerosis. From germline, CDR1 is SGHAT and CDR2 FQNNGV. J gave up 2 bases and V 6 bases, and 6 bases lay outside the gene matches. The CDR3 covers 15 residues. Clones were read by immunoSEQ multiplex PCR, and TCRdb kept only the in-frame ones, dropping some. Of under 110,000 clones detected, approximately 90% appear once; the ten largest clones hold around 1.5%. This TCR derives from a female donor with multiple sclerosis, enrolled in a pregnancy study. Material: peripheral blood, obtained after pregnancy. The chain is built from TRBV11-2 and TRBJ2-2; 7 nucleotides line up with TRBD1. CDR3: CASSHRQGNTGELFF. CDR3 nucleotide sequence: TGTGCCAGCAGTCACCGACAGGGTAACACCGGGGAGCTGTTTTTT.